Listed below are T cell receptor beta chains from one sample, sequenced in a study of T cells in localized non-small cell lung cancer. TCRdb's table, derived via immunoSEQ multiplex PCR, lists solely in-frame clones and lacks some. The top ten hold 3.6% of the sample, which has approximately 7,000 clones, more than 20% seen once. The starting material was lung tumor tissue, obtained before any cancer treatment. Every receptor here comes from a man aged 35-69 years with stage III squamous cell lung carcinoma. CDR3s include the opening cysteine and the closing phenylalanine or tryptophan. D genes are given only for firm matches. Clone size is shown for a subset of rows, as once, few, many or a class of expanded clone.

14	.	TRBV19	TRBJ1-6	TRBD1	CASTGTGYNSPLHF	TGTGCCAGTACCGGGACAGGGTATAATTCACCCCTCCACTTT
14	few	TRBV9	TRBJ2-7	.	CASSVGDTSYEQYF	TGTGCCAGCAGCGTAGGGGACACCTCCTACGAGCAGTACTTC
14	few	TRBV11-3	TRBJ1-1	.	CASSRGGYSTEAFF	TGTGCCAGCAGCAGGGGGGGTTATAGCACTGAAGCTTTCTTT
15	.	TRBV5-1	TRBJ2-7	.	CASSPGGTGAYEQYF	TGCGCCAGCAGCCCGGGAGGGACAGGAGCCTACGAGCAGTACTTC
13	.	TRBV14	TRBJ1-2	.	CASGRGEAYGYTF	TGTGCCAGCGGGCGAGGGGAGGCCTATGGCTACACCTTC
16	few	TRBV11-3	TRBJ2-1	TRBD2	CASSLGGGNSYNEQFF	TGTGCCAGCAGCTTAGGCGGGGGGAATTCCTACAATGAGCAGTTCTTC
12	.	TRBV29-1	TRBJ2-5	.	CSVRTERETQYF	TGCAGCGTTCGGACCGAACGGGAGACCCAGTACTTC
13	few	TRBV6-8	TRBJ1-5	.	CASSHRLNQPQHF	TGTGCCAGCAGTCACAGGCTCAATCAGCCCCAGCATTTT
14	.	TRBV9	TRBJ2-7	.	CASSVGQAAYEQYF	TGTGCCAGCAGCGTAGGGCAGGCGGCCTACGAGCAGTACTTC
17	once	TRBV29-1	TRBJ2-3	.	CSVEDRVELEGIDTQYF	TGCAGCGTTGAAGACAGGGTGGAGCTGGAGGGTATAGATACGCAGTATTTT
17	once	TRBV19	TRBJ1-6	.	CASSAPGQLSYNSPLHF	TGTGCCAGTAGTGCCCCGGGACAACTCTCCTATAATTCACCCCTCCACTTT
14	few	TRBV30	TRBJ2-5	TRBD2	CAWSGTSGGKTQYF	TGTGCCTGGAGTGGGACTAGCGGGGGAAAGACCCAGTACTTC
15	many	TRBV9	TRBJ2-3	TRBD2	CASSEVAGGSDTQYF	TGTGCCAGCAGCGAGGTAGCGGGAGGGTCAGATACGCAGTATTTT
16	few	TRBV6-8	TRBJ2-7	.	CASSHRRGGGYYEQYF	TGTGCCAGCAGCCACCGGCGAGGCGGAGGGTATTACGAGCAGTACTTC
16	.	TRBV5-1	TRBJ2-2	TRBD2	CASSEATSGRTGELFF	TGCGCCAGCAGCGAGGCAACTAGCGGGAGGACCGGGGAGCTGTTTTTT
13	few	TRBV29-1	TRBJ1-4	TRBD1	CSAVTGGLEKLFF	TGCAGCGCCGTAACAGGGGGCTTAGAAAAACTGTTTTTT
15	once	TRBV18	TRBJ1-1	TRBD1	CASSPVGQGNTEAFF	TGTGCCAGCTCCCCGGTCGGACAGGGGAACACTGAAGCTTTCTTT
15	few	TRBV9	TRBJ2-2	.	CASSLDVGNTGELFF	TGTGCCAGCAGCTTAGACGTAGGGAACACCGGGGAGCTGTTTTTT
13	few	TRBV6-8	TRBJ1-1	.	CASSYWVMDEAFF	TGTGCCAGCAGTTACTGGGTTATGGATGAAGCTTTCTTT
16	few	TRBV6-8	TRBJ2-5	.	CASSYVAGRAQETQYF	TGTGCCAGCAGTTACGTAGCCGGGCGGGCCCAAGAGACCCAGTACTTC
12	few	TRBV6-8	TRBJ1-1	TRBD1	CASSSPTGVAFF	TGTGCCAGCAGCTCCCCGACAGGGGTGGCTTTCTTT
15	few	TRBV9	TRBJ1-1	.	CASSFRDRLNTEAFF	TGTGCCAGCAGCTTCCGCGACAGGCTGAACACTGAAGCTTTCTTT
13	.	TRBV18	TRBJ1-6	.	CASSQDRNSPLHF	TGTGCCAGCTCACAAGACAGAAATTCACCCCTCCACTTT
14	.	TRBV9	TRBJ2-2	.	CASSGGQNTGELFF	TGTGCCAGCAGCGGGGGACAGAACACCGGGGAGCTGTTTTTT
18	.	TRBV19	TRBJ1-2	.	CASSNFRARSWGNYGYTF	TGTGCCAGTAGTAATTTCAGGGCCCGCAGCTGGGGGAACTATGGCTACACCTTC
13	.	TRBV30	TRBJ1-3	.	CAWKWRSGNTIYF	TGTGCCTGGAAGTGGAGGTCTGGAAACACCATATATTTT
14	.	TRBV28	TRBJ1-2	TRBD1	CASSTGQGSQGYTF	TGTGCCAGCAGCACGGGACAGGGGAGTCAGGGCTACACCTTC